This paragraph covers one T cell receptor (beta chain) sequence. Its antigen is as yet unknown. The data are from a study of cytotoxic CD8 clonotypes in ibrutinib-treated CLL. Broader study findings: Relative to age-matched healthy donors, clonality at baseline was higher, and it tracked circulating CD8+ T-cell counts. Clonotypes that were public were uncommon, and they contracted or stayed stable on treatment.

CDR1 and CDR2 from the germline V gene are SNHLY and FYNNEI. The CDR3 covers 14 residues. Trimming took off 5 bases at V and 4 bases at J, with 14 bases between the two ends. Data came from immunoSEQ multiplex PCR; TCRdb stores just in-frame clones and leaves some out. In the table there are about 160,000 clones, 70% to 85% of which are singletons. The chain combines TRBV2 with TRBJ1-2; no firm D call. The sequence was collected from a human donor with chronic lymphocytic leukemia. The specimen comprised PBMCs, sampled after 12 months of ibrutinib treatment. The DNA for the CDR3 is TGTGCCAGCAGTAACCAAGGAGGAACCTATGGCTACACCTTC. Its translation is CASSNQGGTYGYTF. The complete variable domain, with remaining parts taken from reference TRBV2 and TRBJ1-2, reads EPEVTQTPSHQVTQMGQEVILRCVPISNHLYFYWYRQILGQKVEFLVSFYNNEISEKSEIFDDQFSVERPDGSNFTLKIRSTKLEDSAMYFCASSNQGGTYGYTFGSGTRLTVV.